This is a list of T cell receptor beta chains from one sample in a study of tumor-infiltrating lymphocytes in primary liver carcinoma. MiXCR, applied by TCRdb to the multiplex PCR reads, yields one record per CDR3 protein. The repertoire holds about 23,000 distinct CDR3 sequences, with approximately 80% as singletons. The sample was liver tumor tissue from sampling region 5. The receptors shown here come from a woman younger than 45 with primary liver carcinoma and hepatitis B virus infection. Both conserved end residues are part of each CDR3. A D gene is named only where the DNA matches it firmly. The size entry is marked missing in some rows and otherwise reads once, few, many or a size class.

abundance,v_gene,d_gene,j_gene,CDR3nt,CDR3aa
NA,TRBV6-1,NA,TRBJ2-2,TGTGCCAGCAGTAAAACCCCTCCCGGGGGCGCCGCGAACACCGGGGAGCTCTTTTTT,CASSKTPPGGAANTGELFF
NA,TRBV11-2,NA,TRBJ2-2,TGTGCCGGCAGCCCCGATCCCCAATTGAGCACCTGGGAGCTGTTTTTT,CAGSPDPQLSTWELFF
NA,TRBV30,NA,TRBJ1-1,TGTGCCTGGAGTGAAGTTCACACTGAAGCTTTCTTT,CAWSEVHTEAFF
NA,TRBV11-2,TRBD2,TRBJ2-5,TGTGCCAGCAACCGTGATACCAGCGGGGTGACCCAGTACTTC,CASNRDTSGVTQYF
many,TRBV20-1,TRBD2,TRBJ2-3,TGCAGTGCATCGGACCCTAGCGGGAGGGGGTCAGATACGCAGTATTTT,CSASDPSGRGSDTQYF
NA,TRBV6-1,TRBD2,TRBJ2-2,TGTGCCAGCAGTGAAGCATTGGCGGGGGGGGCGAACATCGGGGAGCCGTTTTTT,CASSEALAGGANIGEPFF
NA,TRBV28,NA,TRBJ2-7,TGTGCCAGCAGCCCTCCCGGGAGTAGAAATGGCGAGCAGTACTTC,CASSPPGSRNGEQYF
NA,TRBV30,NA,TRBJ2-1,TGTGCCTGGAGTACGGTACAAGCCGCCGGTGGGCAGTTCTTC,CAWSTVQAAGGQFF
NA,TRBV11-2,NA,TRBJ2-1,TGTGCCAGCAGCTTGTTGGAGCGAGCTAAAAGTGAGCAATTCTTC,CASSLLERAKSEQFF
NA,TRBV6-5,TRBD1,TRBJ2-5,TGTGTCTGCAGTACCGACAGGGGGCTGATCCAGTACTTC,CVCSTDRGLIQYF